The following is a T cell receptor beta chain sequence with its context. Germline CDR1 is MGHDK and CDR2 is SYGVNS. Trimming left V 4 bases short and J 9 bases short, with 11 bases between. The CDR3 is 12 amino acids. The method was immunoSEQ multiplex PCR; TCRdb's version includes in-frame clones alone and lacks a portion of them. The sample carries about 73,000 clones, around 90% recorded once. The sample is drawn from a study of OX40 agonist ivuxolimab in advanced cancers. The chain carries TRBV25-1 and TRBJ2-3; tentatively, D is TRBD1 (6 bases). The clonotype originates from an adult with an advanced solid tumor such as melanoma, head and neck, liver or kidney cancer. The input for sequencing was CD4+ or CD8+ T cells sorted from blood, taken in a trial of the OX40 agonist ivuxolimab. CDR3 coding DNA: TGTGCCAGCAGTGGGAGTGGGGGCACGCAGTATTTT. This gives the protein CASSGSGGTQYF.